Listed below are T cell receptor beta chains from one sample, sequenced in a study of CD8 T cells in Susac syndrome. TCRdb processed the immunoSEQ multiplex PCR reads anew with MiXCR; each CDR3 protein has one entry. The sample yields about 120,000 distinct CDR3 sequences, more than 90% seen once. The sequenced material came from CD8+ T cells from PBMCs. Source of these receptors: a human donor with Susac syndrome. Each CDR3 is given with its conserved first and last residue.

v_call cdr3_aa
TRBV13 CASSARQRVTDTQYF
TRBV9 CASSVWGTSTDTQYF
TRBV6-1 CASSGYRGAFF
TRBV14 CASSQDSEPQGYTF
TRBV20-1 CSARGTSEQETQYF
TRBV12-3/TRBV12-4 CASSPMTRRGDEQFF
TRBV2 CASRAINEQFF
TRBV4-1 CASSQEASSYEQYF
TRBV30 CAYEGQGNYEQYF
TRBV27 CASREGLGNFEQFF
TRBV9 CASSEGGPSSVETQYF
TRBV5-1 CASSPGDRGRSNQPQHF
TRBV12-3/TRBV12-4 CASSLASEDTQYF
TRBV5-1 CAKLMGPRADQPQHF
TRBV27 CASSPLDGTYEQYF
TRBV5-4 CASSSVDSNEQFF
TRBV14 CASSQVSTGAPQETQYF
TRBV6-2/TRBV6-3 CASSSTGTGSYEQYF
TRBV4-2 CASSQTSGRTDTQYF
TRBV6-2/TRBV6-3 CASSYPPLPQHF
TRBV19 CASKAGYYGYTF
TRBV7-9 CASSQPGGAEAFF
TRBV5-6 CASSSTDFYEQYF
TRBV4-2 CASSQEGEVAGGTEYF
TRBV2 CASSRGLQYEQYF
TRBV30 CAWSFIREPNTEAFF
TRBV29-1 CSVVGLAAPYREQFF